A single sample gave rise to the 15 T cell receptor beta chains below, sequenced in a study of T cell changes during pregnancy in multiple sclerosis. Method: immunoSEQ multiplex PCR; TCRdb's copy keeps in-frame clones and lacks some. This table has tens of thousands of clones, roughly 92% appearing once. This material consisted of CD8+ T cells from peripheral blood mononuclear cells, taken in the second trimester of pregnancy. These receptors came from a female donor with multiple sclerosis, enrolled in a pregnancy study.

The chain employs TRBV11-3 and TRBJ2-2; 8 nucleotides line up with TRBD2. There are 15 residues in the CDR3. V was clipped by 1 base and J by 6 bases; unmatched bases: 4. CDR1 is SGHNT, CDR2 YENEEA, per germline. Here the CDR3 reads CASSLVAGGAGELFF. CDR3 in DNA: TGTGCCAGCAGCTTAGTCGCGGGGGGAGCCGGGGAGCTGTTTTTT.

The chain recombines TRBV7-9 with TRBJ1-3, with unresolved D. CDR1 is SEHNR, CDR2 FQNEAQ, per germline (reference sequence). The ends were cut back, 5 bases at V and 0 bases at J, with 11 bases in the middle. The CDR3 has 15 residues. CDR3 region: CASSPRRFSGNTIYF. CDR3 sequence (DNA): TGTGCCAGCAGCCCCCGGCGGTTCTCTGGAAACACCATATATTTT.

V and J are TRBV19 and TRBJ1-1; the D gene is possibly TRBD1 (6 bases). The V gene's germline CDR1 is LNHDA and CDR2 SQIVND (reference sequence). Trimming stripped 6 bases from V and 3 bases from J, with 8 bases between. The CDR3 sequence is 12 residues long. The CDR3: CASRRGYTEAFF. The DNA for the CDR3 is TGTGCCAGTAGGAGGGGGTACACTGAAGCTTTCTTT.

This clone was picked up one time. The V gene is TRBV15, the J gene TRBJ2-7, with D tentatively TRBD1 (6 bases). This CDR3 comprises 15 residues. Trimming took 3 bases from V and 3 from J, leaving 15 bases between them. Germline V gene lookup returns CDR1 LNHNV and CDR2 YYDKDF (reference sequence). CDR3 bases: TGTGCCACCAGCAGCGGGACAACCCTCTTCTACGAGCAGTACTTC. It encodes CATSSGTTLFYEQYF.

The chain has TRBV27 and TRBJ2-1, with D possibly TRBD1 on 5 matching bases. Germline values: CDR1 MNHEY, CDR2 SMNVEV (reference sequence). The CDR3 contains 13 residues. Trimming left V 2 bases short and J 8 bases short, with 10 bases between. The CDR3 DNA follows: TGTGCCAGCAGTTTACGCGGCAGGGATGAGCAGTTCTTC. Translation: CASSLRGRDEQFF.

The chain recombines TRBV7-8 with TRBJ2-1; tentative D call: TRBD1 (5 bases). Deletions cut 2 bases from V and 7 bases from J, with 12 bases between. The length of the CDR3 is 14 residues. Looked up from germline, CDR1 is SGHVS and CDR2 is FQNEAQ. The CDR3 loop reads CASSLFGQRNEQFF. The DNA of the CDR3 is TGTGCCAGCAGCTTATTTGGACAACGGAATGAGCAGTTCTTC.

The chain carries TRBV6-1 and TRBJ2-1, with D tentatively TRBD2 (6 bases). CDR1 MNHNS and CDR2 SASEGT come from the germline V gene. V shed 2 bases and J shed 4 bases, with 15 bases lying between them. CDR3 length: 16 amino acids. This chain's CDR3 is CASSERGGMGYNEQFF. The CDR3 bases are TGTGCCAGCAGTGAACGGGGCGGGATGGGGTACAATGAGCAGTTCTTC.

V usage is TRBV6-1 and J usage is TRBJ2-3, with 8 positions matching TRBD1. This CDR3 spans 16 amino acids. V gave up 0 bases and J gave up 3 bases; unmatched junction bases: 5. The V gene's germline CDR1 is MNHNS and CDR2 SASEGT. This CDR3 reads CASSEAAGGLTDTQYF. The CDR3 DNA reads TGTGCCAGCAGTGAAGCTGCAGGGGGCTTAACAGATACGCAGTATTTT.

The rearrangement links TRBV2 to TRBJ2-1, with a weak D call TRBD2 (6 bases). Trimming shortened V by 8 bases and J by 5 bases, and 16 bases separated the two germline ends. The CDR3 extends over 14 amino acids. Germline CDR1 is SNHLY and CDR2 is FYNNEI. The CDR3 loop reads CASGLSSANNEQFF. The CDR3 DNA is TGTGCCAGCGGACTTTCTAGCGCTAACAATGAGCAGTTCTTC.

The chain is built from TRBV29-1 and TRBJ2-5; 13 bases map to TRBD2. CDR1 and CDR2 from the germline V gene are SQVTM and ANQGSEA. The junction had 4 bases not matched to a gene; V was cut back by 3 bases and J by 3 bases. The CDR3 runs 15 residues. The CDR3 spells CSVELGLAGEETQYF. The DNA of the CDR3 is TGCAGCGTTGAGTTAGGACTAGCGGGAGAAGAGACCCAGTACTTC.

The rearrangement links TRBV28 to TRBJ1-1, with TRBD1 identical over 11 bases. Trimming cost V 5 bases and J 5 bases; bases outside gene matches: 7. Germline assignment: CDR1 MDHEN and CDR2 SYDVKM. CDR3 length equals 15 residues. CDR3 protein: CASSPRTGGFTEAFF. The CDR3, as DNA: TGTGCCAGCAGTCCACGGACAGGGGGCTTTACTGAAGCTTTCTTT.

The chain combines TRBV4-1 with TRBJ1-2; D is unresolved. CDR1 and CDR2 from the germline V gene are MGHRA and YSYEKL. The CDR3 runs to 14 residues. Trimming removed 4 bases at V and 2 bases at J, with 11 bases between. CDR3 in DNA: TGCGCCAGCAGCCCGAAGGAGGGCAACTATGGCTACACCTTC. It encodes CASSPKEGNYGYTF.

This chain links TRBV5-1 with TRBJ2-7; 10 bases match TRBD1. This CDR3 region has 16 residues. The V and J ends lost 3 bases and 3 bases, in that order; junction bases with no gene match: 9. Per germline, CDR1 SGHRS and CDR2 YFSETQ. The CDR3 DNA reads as TGCGCCAGCAGCTCTGAACCCGGGACAGGGGTCTACGAGCAGTACTTC. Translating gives CASSSEPGTGVYEQYF.

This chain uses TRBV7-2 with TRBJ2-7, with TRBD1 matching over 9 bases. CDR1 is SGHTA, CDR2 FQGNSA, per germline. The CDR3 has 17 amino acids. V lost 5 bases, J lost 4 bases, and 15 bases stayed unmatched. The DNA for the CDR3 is TGTGCCAGCAGCCGACCCCCCGGAGGACAGGGGACGTACGAGCAGTACTTC. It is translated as CASSRPPGGQGTYEQYF.

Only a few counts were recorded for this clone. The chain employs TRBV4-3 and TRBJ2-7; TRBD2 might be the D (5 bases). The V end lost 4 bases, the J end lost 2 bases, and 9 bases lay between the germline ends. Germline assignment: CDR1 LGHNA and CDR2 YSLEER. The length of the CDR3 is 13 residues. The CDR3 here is CASSPGLTYEQYF. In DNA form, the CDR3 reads TGCGCCAGCAGCCCCGGACTGACCTACGAGCAGTACTTC.